This T cell receptor (beta chain) was sequenced for a study of blood T cell repertoires in COVID-19. Turning to the study itself: Acute and convalescent COVID-19 specimens originated in the United States, Italy and Spain. Sample material is recorded as cDNA or gDNA derived from T cells, B-cell-depleted T cells, or PBMCs.

In Cohort 3, a recovered donor had either two negative PCRs, clearance, or symptom resolution. Authors' methods: Amplification from reference gene primers served as the basis for estimated nucleated cell counts. Sequencing was performed with immunoSEQ multiplex PCR; in TCRdb, only in-frame clones are kept and a portion is missing. D and trimming come from the DNA, and the V and J calls and clone size come from that table. The sample lists more than 200,000 clones, approximately 90% seen once, with under 5% in the top ten. The CDR3 length is 14 residues. The V end was cut by 1 base, the J end by 4 bases, with 12 bases between. Germline CDR1 is SGHNT and CDR2 is YYREEE (reference sequence).

The sequencing sample was made of PBMCs or T cells enriched from blood (not recorded which). This clonotype was sampled from a woman in her 30s who had recovered from COVID-19. The rearrangement joins TRBV5-4 to TRBJ2-7; D is undetermined. The CDR3 DNA sequence: TGTGCCAGCAGCTTGTATACGATGGCTTACGAGCAGTACTTC. Encoded protein: CASSLYTMAYEQYF.